The next 5 T cell receptor beta chains were all read from a single sample in a study of T cell clonality in common variable immunodeficiency. TCRdb's copy holds only in-frame clones and misses some; the assay was immunoSEQ multiplex PCR. The repertoire consists of approximately 44,000 clones, none detected only once. Sequencing input: peripheral blood mononuclear cells. These receptors were taken from a person aged 18 to 75 in good health.

This clone was seen repeatedly, ten times or more. The CDR3 is cut off 3 residues early in the read; its end comes from the germline J gene. J is TRBJ2-1 and V is TRBV12-3 or TRBV12-4, with 7 bases aligning to TRBD1. The J segment lost 3 bases and the V segment lost 9 bases, leaving 8 bases of the junction unmatched. This CDR3 is 14 amino acids long. The CDR3 loop is CASRGLTGYNEQFF. Partial CDR3 DNA: TGTGCCAGTAGGGGGCTCACGGGCTACAATGAG.

This clone was recorded at least ten times. From the germline J gene comes the end of the CDR3, since the read stops 3 residues before it. The gene calls are TRBV14 and TRBJ1-1; D unresolved. The germline gives CDR1 SGHDN, CDR2 FVKESK. V was shortened by 0 bases and J by 7 bases, with 6 bases between the two germline ends. The CDR3 loop spans 12 amino acids. CDR3 amino acids: CASSQESSEAFF. CDR3 DNA, as far as it was read: TGTGCCAGCAGCCAAGAATCCAGTGAA.

This clone has at least ten counts. The read gets to within 3 residues of the CDR3 end, and the germline J gene fills in the rest. The chain is built from TRBV2 and TRBJ2-2; TRBD2 matches 8 bases. V shed 6 bases, J shed 7 bases, and the junction held 4 bases outside the gene matches. CDR3 length: 13 residues. Germline assignment: CDR1 SNHLY and CDR2 FYNNEI. The sequenced CDR3 bases are TGTGCCAGCAGCTTAGCGGGAAGCGGGGAG. It encodes CASSLAGSGE. The full CDR3 is CASSLAGSGELFF.

In its sample, this clone was seen many times. The CDR3 extends 3 residues past the end of the read, so its final part is completed from the germline J gene. The rearrangement joins TRBV5-1 to TRBJ1-2; a possible D gene is TRBD1 (6 bases). The CDR3 has 14 amino acids. Germline CDR1 reads SGHRS; CDR2 reads YFSETQ. Trimming cost V 5 bases and J 4 bases, with 15 bases left between them. The CDR3: CASRRTDSRYGYTF. The covered CDR3 bases are TGCGCCAGCAGGCGGACAGACTCCCGCTATGGC.

This clone was seen ten or more times. Read coverage stops 3 residues before the CDR3 terminus; the germline J gene supplies the remainder. The chain links TRBV12-3 or TRBV12-4 to TRBJ2-3; perhaps TRBD2 as D (6 bases). Trimming took 6 bases from V and 5 from J, leaving 15 bases between them. The CDR3 has 14 residues. The CDR3 sequence is CASRSGLHRDTQYF. CDR3 DNA, as far as it was read: TGTGCCAGCAGATCGGGACTCCACAGAGATACG.